Here is one T cell receptor (beta chain) with its context. Antigen: not known. The data derive from a study of cytomegalovirus exposure and HLA in healthy donors. Across the study: The 120 validation repertoires matched the roughly 700 first-cohort repertoires in platform, a later analysis reported. Study observations and caveats: The dataset shows that most TCR sequences were rare, while some public TCRs occurred in many donors. The listing of fewer than 200 TCR beta chains classed them as cytomegalovirus-associated.

Sequencing used immunoSEQ multiplex PCR; TCRdb keeps in-frame clones, though not all of them. The table records about 98,000 clones, about 90% of them present only once. CDR1 and CDR2 (germline): KGHSH, LQKENI. V was pared by 5 bases and J by 2 bases, with 7 bases of the junction left unmatched. This CDR3 comprises 16 residues. The source material was PBMCs. The chain employs TRBV18 and TRBJ2-2, with 8 bases that match TRBD1. The sequence was obtained from a man aged 18 to 30 in good health and CMV-seropositive. DNA for the CDR3: TGTGCCAGCTCATTATCTGGGACAGGCAACACCGGGGAGCTGTTTTTT. Translation gives CASSLSGTGNTGELFF.